This T cell receptor (beta chain) was recovered during a study of CD8 T cells in ankylosing spondylitis. Each TCR beta library was made by quantitative 5'-RACE that incorporated molecular barcodes. TCRdb independently ran MiXCR on the 5' RACE reads; one entry per CDR3 protein. The sample contains approximately 290,000 distinct CDR3 sequences, less than 25% of which appear only once. The CDR3 is 16 residues long. The V end lost 5 bases, the J end lost 1 base, and 19 bases lay between the germline ends. CDR1 DFQATT and CDR2 SNEGSKA come from the germline V gene (reference sequence). Comments on this clonotype: Its antigen is not identified.

Study-level points and caveats: Roughly eight highly homologous variants made up a TCR beta motif that seemed to typify ankylosing spondylitis blood. Significant enrichment of disease-linked clones was reported in matched ankylosing spondylitis synovial fluid.

Specimen: blood, either unsorted or a sorted T cell fraction (not recorded which). This chain uses TRBV20-1 with TRBJ2-3; D unresolved. The TCR originated in a female donor with ankylosing spondylitis or in good health (not recorded which). Here the CDR3 reads CSAQIRPAGGTDTQYF. The CDR3 DNA sequence: TGCAGTGCTCAGATCCGGCCCGCTGGCGGCACAGATACGCAGTATTTT.